A few counts support the clone carrying this T cell receptor (beta chain). The sample originates from a study of human T cells and chemical hapten exposure. This CDR3 spans 15 amino acids. The germline V gene has CDR1 SGHNT and CDR2 YYREEE (reference sequence). After removal of 4 bases from V and 9 bases from J, the junction contained 14 bases not matched to a gene. This sample's time point: pre-sensitization, week 0. Treatment denoted: therapeutic diphenylcyclopropenone sensitization with weekly scalp DPC. TCRdb analysed the RACE reads with MiXCR anew, one entry per CDR3 protein. This table holds around 110,000 distinct CDR3 sequences, less than 15% found once.

The V call is TRBV5-4, the J call TRBJ2-7, with 9 bases matching TRBD1. This clonotype was sampled from a woman aged 45-65 years with alopecia areata. Some clones in this sample may be carry-over from other donors' samples. This specimen was whole blood, taken in connection with sensitization to the hapten diphenylcyclopropenone (DPC). CDR3 amino acids: CASSVGDRDLVGQYF. The CDR3, as DNA: TGTGCCAGCAGCGTTGGGGACAGGGACCTAGTGGGGCAGTACTTC.